This TCR beta chain was obtained from a study of cytomegalovirus exposure and HLA in healthy donors. As for the donors, each was a healthy bone marrow donor. Points on this clone: Its antigen is unidentified.

PCR amplification relied on 60 Vbeta primers (plus 13 Jbeta primers). In the original workflow: An analysis performed later counted roughly 80 million unique TCR beta chains (roughly 11 million of them shared). Generated by immunoSEQ multiplex PCR, the TCRdb table keeps only in-frame clones and is missing some. V and J calls plus clone size are reproduced from that table; the DNA served to infer D and trimming. This sample carries 41,000 or so clones, with 6.2% going to the ten biggest clones. Study-level results: Specificity of a few CMV-associated chains for CMV antigens was verified in vitro. TCR beta V segments were, for the most part, productive about 90% or about 30% of the time in an earlier analysis.

CDR3 length: 14 amino acids. The germline V gene encodes CDR1 MNHEY and CDR2 SMNVEV (reference sequence). Between the trimmed V and J ends, which lost 3 bases and 4 bases, there was a span of 11 bases. The clonotype comes from a man in his thirties or forties in good health and CMV-seronegative. Sequenced material: PBMCs. V and J are TRBV27 and TRBJ2-3; D call uncertain. The CDR3 bases are TGTGCCAGCAGTTTCCTTACAGCCCCAGATACGCAGTATTTT. Its protein is CASSFLTAPDTQYF.